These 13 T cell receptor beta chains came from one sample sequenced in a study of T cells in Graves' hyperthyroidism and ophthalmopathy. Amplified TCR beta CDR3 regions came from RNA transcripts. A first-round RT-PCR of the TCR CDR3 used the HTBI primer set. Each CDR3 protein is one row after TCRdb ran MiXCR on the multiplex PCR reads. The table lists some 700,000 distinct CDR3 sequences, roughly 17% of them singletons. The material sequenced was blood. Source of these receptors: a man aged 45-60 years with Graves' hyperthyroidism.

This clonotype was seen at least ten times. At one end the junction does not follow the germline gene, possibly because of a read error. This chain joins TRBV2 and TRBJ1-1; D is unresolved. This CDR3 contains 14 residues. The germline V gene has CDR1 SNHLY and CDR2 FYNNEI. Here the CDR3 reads CANSDEGRDTEAFF. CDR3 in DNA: TGTGCCAACAGTGACGAGGGTCGGGACACTGAAGCTTTCTTT.

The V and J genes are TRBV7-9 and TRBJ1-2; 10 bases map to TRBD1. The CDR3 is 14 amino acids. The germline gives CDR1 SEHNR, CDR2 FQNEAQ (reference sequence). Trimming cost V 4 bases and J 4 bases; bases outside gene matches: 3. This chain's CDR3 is CASSSWDRGYGYTF. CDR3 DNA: TGTGCCAGCAGCTCCTGGGACAGGGGCTATGGCTACACCTTC.

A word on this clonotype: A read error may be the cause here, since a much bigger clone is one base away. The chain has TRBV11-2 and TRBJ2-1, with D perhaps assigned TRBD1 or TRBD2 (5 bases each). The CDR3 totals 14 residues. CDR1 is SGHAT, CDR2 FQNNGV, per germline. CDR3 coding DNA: TGTGCCAACAGCTTAGAACCAGGGACGAATGAGCAGTTCTTC. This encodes CANSLEPGTNEQFF.

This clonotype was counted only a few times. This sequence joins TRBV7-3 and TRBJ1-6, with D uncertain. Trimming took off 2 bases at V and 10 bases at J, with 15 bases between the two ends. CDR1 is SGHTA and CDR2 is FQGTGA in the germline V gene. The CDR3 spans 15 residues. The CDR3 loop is CASSLGPRLGSPLHF. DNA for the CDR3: TGTGCCAGCAGCTTAGGGCCGCGATTGGGATCACCCCTCCACTTT.

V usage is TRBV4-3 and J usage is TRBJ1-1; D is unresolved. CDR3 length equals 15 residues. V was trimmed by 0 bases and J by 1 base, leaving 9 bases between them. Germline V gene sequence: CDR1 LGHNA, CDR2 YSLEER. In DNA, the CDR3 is TGCGCCAGCAGCCAAGAGACGGAAGCGAACACTGAAGCTTTCTTT. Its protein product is CASSQETEANTEAFF.

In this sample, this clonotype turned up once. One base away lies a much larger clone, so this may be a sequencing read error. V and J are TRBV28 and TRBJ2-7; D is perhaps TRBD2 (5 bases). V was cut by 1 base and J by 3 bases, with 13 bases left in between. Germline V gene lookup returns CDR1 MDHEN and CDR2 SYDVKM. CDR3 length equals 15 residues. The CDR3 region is CASSLLRASYYEQYF. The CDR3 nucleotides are TGTGCCAGCAGTTTATTGCGGGCGAGCTACTACGAGCAGTACTTC.

The CDR3 loop reads CASSRPPMTGELFF. Here the CDR3 DNA reads TGTGCCAGCAGCCGGCCCCCTATGACCGGGGAGCTGTTTTTT. The chain has TRBV14 and TRBJ2-2; D is unclear. The CDR3 runs 14 residues. CDR1 is SGHDN, CDR2 FVKESK, per germline. V gave up 4 bases and J gave up 5 bases, with 11 bases separating them.

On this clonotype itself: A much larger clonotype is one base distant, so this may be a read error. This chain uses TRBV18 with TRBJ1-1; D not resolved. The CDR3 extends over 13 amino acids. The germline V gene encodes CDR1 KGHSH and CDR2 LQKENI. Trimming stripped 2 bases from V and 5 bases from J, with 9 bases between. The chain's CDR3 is CASSPGPSTEAFF. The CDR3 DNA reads TGTGCCAGCTCACCAGGACCGTCTACTGAAGCTTTCTTT.

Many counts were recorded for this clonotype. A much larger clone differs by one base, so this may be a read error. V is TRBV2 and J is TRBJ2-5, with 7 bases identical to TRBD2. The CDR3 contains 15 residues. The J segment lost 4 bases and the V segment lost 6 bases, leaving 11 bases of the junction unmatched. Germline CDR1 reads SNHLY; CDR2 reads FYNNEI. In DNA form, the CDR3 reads TGTGCCAGCAGCCTTTTCAGCGGGACCCGAGAGACCCAGTACTTC. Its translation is CASSLFSGTRETQYF.

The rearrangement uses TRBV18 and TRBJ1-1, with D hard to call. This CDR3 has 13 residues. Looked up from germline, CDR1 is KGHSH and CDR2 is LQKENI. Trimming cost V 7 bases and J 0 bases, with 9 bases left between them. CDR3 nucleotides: TGTGCCAGCTGTGGGGTCATGAACACTGAAGCTTTCTTT. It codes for CASCGVMNTEAFF.

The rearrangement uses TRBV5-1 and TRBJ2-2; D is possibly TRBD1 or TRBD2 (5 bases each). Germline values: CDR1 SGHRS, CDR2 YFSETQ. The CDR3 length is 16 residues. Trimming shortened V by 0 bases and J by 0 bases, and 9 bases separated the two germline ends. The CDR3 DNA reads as TGCGCCAGCAGCTTGGTTCAGGGAGCGAACACCGGGGAGCTGTTTTTT. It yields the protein CASSLVQGANTGELFF.

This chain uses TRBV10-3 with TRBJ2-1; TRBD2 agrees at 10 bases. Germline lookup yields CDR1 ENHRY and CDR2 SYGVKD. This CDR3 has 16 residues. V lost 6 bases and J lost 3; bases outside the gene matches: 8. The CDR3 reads CAISTLAGIGYNEQFF. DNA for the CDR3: TGTGCCATCAGCACACTAGCGGGAATTGGCTACAATGAGCAGTTCTTC.

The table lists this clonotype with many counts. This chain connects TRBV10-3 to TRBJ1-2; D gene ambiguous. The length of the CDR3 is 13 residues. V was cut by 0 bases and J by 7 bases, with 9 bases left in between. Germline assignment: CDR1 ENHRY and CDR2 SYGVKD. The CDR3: CAISESGLSGYTF. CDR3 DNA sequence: TGTGCCATCAGTGAGTCCGGGTTAAGTGGCTACACCTTC.